Shown below are 15 T cell receptor beta chains from a single sample sequenced in a study of T cell changes during pregnancy in multiple sclerosis (dated by TCRdb to the late 2010s). Libraries were constructed by the immunoSEQ multiplex PCR assay. This is the immuneACCESS table as TCRdb keeps it, with only in-frame sequences that have V and J called. A part of the clones is gone; compared with another copy, unresolved V genes explain less than half, and the rest is unexplained. This sample is represented by around 70,000 clones; approximately 90% of them were singletons. The ten largest clonotypes hold approximately 1.4% of the sample. The sequencing used peripheral blood, collected in the third trimester of pregnancy. Source of these receptors: a female donor with multiple sclerosis, enrolled in a pregnancy study.

This rearrangement joins TRBV4-3 to TRBJ1-6, with no clear D. The CDR3 has 14 residues. Germline V gene lookup returns CDR1 LGHNA and CDR2 YSLEER. V lost 3 bases, J lost 5 bases, and 8 bases lay in between. The CDR3 DNA is TGCGCCAGCAGCCACGGGTACGATAATTCACCCCTCCACTTT. Translated: CASSHGYDNSPLHF.

The CDR3 DNA reads TGTGCCAGCAGCACCCGGGTACCTGAAGCTTTCTTT. Encoded protein: CASSTRVPEAFF. The chain combines TRBV5-6 with TRBJ1-1; D is uncertain. CDR1 is SGHDT, CDR2 YYEEEE, per germline. V lost 4 bases to trimming and J lost 6 bases, with 10 bases between them. The CDR3 contains 12 residues.

CDR3 region: CASTPGPGRSSYEQYF. The CDR3 DNA sequence: TGTGCCAGTACCCCAGGACCCGGGAGGAGCTCCTACGAGCAGTACTTC. The J gene is TRBJ2-7, the V gene TRBV19, with TRBD2 identical over 7 bases. With 7 bases clipped from V and 0 bases from J, the junction kept 12 bases outside the gene matches. The germline CDR1 and CDR2 sequences are LNHDA and SQIVND (reference sequence). The CDR3 consists of 16 residues.

The rearrangement joins TRBV7-6 to TRBJ2-2; 9 nucleotides agree with TRBD2. With V trimmed by 4 bases and J by 1 base, 4 bases remained unmatched. Germline CDR1 is SGHVS and CDR2 is FNYEAQ. The CDR3 contains 16 residues. This CDR3 reads CASSSRTSVNTGELFF. The DNA for the CDR3 is TGTGCCAGCAGCTCACGGACTAGCGTGAACACCGGGGAGCTGTTTTTT.

The chain recombines TRBV7-2 with TRBJ2-1; the match to TRBD2 covers 7 bases. Germline CDR1 SGHTA, CDR2 FQGNSA. The CDR3 consists of 15 residues. The trim removed 1 base at V and 5 bases at J, leaving 5 bases unmatched. The DNA of the CDR3 is TGTGCCAGCAGCTTAGGATGGGGGGGGGACAATGAGCAGTTCTTC. Translation: CASSLGWGGDNEQFF.

The chain is built from TRBV5-6 and TRBJ1-2; 11 nucleotides match TRBD1. CDR3 length equals 15 residues. V trimming: 4 bases; J trimming: 3 bases; junction bases outside the gene matches: 5. Germline lookup yields CDR1 SGHDT and CDR2 YYEEEE. DNA of the CDR3: TGTGCCAGCAGCGGGACAGGGGGATTGGACTATGGCTACACCTTC. It specifies CASSGTGGLDYGYTF.

The gene calls are TRBV4-2 and TRBJ2-7; 8 bases line up with TRBD2. CDR3 length equals 16 residues. V lost 0 bases and J lost 1; bases outside the gene matches: 5. The V gene's germline CDR1 is LGHNA and CDR2 YNFKEQ. The CDR3 bases are TGTGCCAGCAGCCAAGATTCGGGGGGGGGATCCTACGAGCAGTACTTC. It specifies CASSQDSGGGSYEQYF.

The rearrangement links TRBV5-1 to TRBJ2-1, with TRBD2 matching over 8 bases. With 5 bases clipped from V and 3 bases from J, the junction kept 10 bases outside the gene matches. The CDR3 extends over 16 amino acids. Germline V lookup: CDR1 SGHRS, CDR2 YFSETQ. The chain's CDR3 is CASRVVAGTIYNEQFF. CDR3 DNA sequence: TGCGCCAGCAGGGTGGTAGCGGGGACGATCTACAATGAGCAGTTCTTC.

This chain uses TRBV5-1 with TRBJ1-4; unclear D gene. Per the germline V gene, CDR1 is SGHRS and CDR2 is YFSETQ. V was clipped by 4 bases and J by 7 bases, with 20 bases between them. The CDR3 is 16 amino acids. CDR3 in amino acids: CASSVVGTVSFEKLFF. The CDR3 DNA reads TGCGCCAGCAGCGTAGTCGGTACAGTATCTTTTGAAAAACTGTTTTTT.

CDR3 loop: CASSESITTEAFF. CDR3 nucleotides: TGTGCCAGCAGTGAGAGTATAACGACAGAAGCTTTCTTT. V usage is TRBV6-1 and J usage is TRBJ1-1; D gene unclear. The CDR3 extends over 13 amino acids. Trimming pared 3 bases from V and 8 bases from J, leaving 13 bases between. Germline CDR1 reads MNHNS; CDR2 reads SASEGT.

The chain employs TRBV5-4 and TRBJ2-5; 7 bases are shared with TRBD2. CDR3 size: 15 residues. Trimming cost V 2 bases and J 4 bases; bases outside gene matches: 8. Germline lookup yields CDR1 SGHNT and CDR2 YYREEE (reference sequence). The CDR3 region is CASSFGGSRGETQYF. The CDR3 coding sequence is TGTGCCAGCAGCTTCGGGGGGAGTAGGGGAGAGACCCAGTACTTC.

This chain uses TRBV19 with TRBJ1-5, with 7 bases aligning to TRBD1. Germline values: CDR1 LNHDA, CDR2 SQIVND (reference sequence). The length of the CDR3 is 14 residues. With V trimmed by 10 bases and J by 2 bases, 8 bases remained unmatched. The DNA for the CDR3 is TGTGCCACCTCACGACAGGGAGGCAATCAGCCCCAGCATTTT. It translates to CATSRQGGNQPQHF.

The rearrangement uses TRBV28 and TRBJ1-2; possible D gene TRBD1, 6 bases. The CDR3 totals 14 residues. In germline, CDR1 is MDHEN, CDR2 SYDVKM. Trimming pared 11 bases from V and 6 bases from J, leaving 22 bases between. The CDR3 nucleotides read TGTGCCGGTGGAACAGGGATTAGGTCTGATGGCTACACCTTC. This encodes CAGGTGIRSDGYTF.

The V gene is TRBV5-5, the J gene TRBJ2-3, with D unclear. Germline loops: CDR1 SGHKS, CDR2 YYEKEE (reference sequence). The ends were cut back, 2 bases at V and 6 bases at J, with 7 bases in the middle. The CDR3 length is 12 residues. DNA of the CDR3: TGTGCCAGCAGCTTACTTTGGGATACGCAGTATTTT. This translates into CASSLLWDTQYF.

This chain connects TRBV5-1 to TRBJ2-3; perhaps TRBD2 as D (5 bases). Germline V gene data show CDR1 as SGHRS and CDR2 as YFSETQ. V was trimmed by 4 bases and J by 1 base, leaving 10 bases between them. The CDR3 sequence is 14 residues long. The CDR3 DNA follows: TGCGCCAGCAGCGACCCGAGGGGCACAGATACGCAGTATTTT. Translation: CASSDPRGTDTQYF.